This TCR beta chain was sequenced for a study of neurological immune-mediated disorders. Overall study results and limits: Private repertoires in all groups were suggested, as expanded clones shared no CDR3 amino acid sequences across subjects.

TCRdb reanalysed the 5' RACE reads using MiXCR and keeps one entry per CDR3 protein. This table has about 38,000 distinct CDR3 sequences, 4% to 5.5% appearing once. There are 14 residues in the CDR3. Germline V gene data show CDR1 as DFQATT and CDR2 as SNEGSKA (reference sequence). V lost 3 bases to trimming and J lost 5 bases, with 16 bases between them. A note on this clonotype: Its antigen is still unknown.

The sequence was obtained from a man aged 18 to 29 in good health. Sequencing input: CD4+ T cells from blood. The chain combines TRBV20-1 with TRBJ2-5; possibly TRBD2 for D (7 bases). The CDR3 DNA reads as TGCAGTGCTAGTTATCGGGGGGCGGGGGAGACCCAGTACTTC. This sequence encodes CSASYRGAGETQYF.